These 5 T cell receptor beta chains came from one sample sequenced in a study of control samples from healthy donors and cancer patients. Produced via immunoSEQ multiplex PCR; TCRdb's table is partial and in-frame only. The sample contains approximately 90,000 clones, about 88% of which appear only once. Sample: PBMCs. The receptors here all came from a man between 70 and 80 years old with lung cancer.

This chain joins TRBV30 and TRBJ2-7; D not resolved. This CDR3 is 13 amino acids long. The germline V gene encodes CDR1 GTSNPN and CDR2 SVGIG (reference sequence). V was pared by 2 bases and J by 1 base, with 9 bases between. CDR3 DNA: TGTGCCTGGAGTCCTGATCCTTCCTACGAGCAGTACTTC. Encoded protein: CAWSPDPSYEQYF.

The chain combines TRBV9 with TRBJ1-5; D gene unclear. CDR3 length equals 14 residues. Trimming removed 2 bases from V and 4 bases from J, with 10 bases in between. Germline values: CDR1 SGDLS, CDR2 YYNGEE. CDR3 DNA: TGTGCCAGCAGCGTCGACCCAATAAATCAGCCCCAGCATTTT. Protein: CASSVDPINQPQHF. Complete variable domain (other parts from reference TRBV9 and TRBJ1-5): DSGVTQTPKHLITATGQRVTLRCSPRSGDLSVYWYQQSLDQGLQFLIQYYNGEERAKGNILERFSAQQFPDLHSELNLSSLELGDSALYFCASSVDPINQPQHFGDGTRLSIL.

CDR3 sequence reads: CASSIETGNQPQHF. CDR3 DNA sequence: TGTGCCAGTAGTATTGAAACAGGGAATCAGCCCCAGCATTTT. This sequence joins TRBV19 and TRBJ1-5; weak D call: TRBD1 (6 bases). Germline V gene data show CDR1 as LNHDA and CDR2 as SQIVND (reference sequence). V lost 3 bases and J lost 4, with 10 bases in between. CDR3 size: 14 residues.

The V and J genes are TRBV25-1 and TRBJ2-3, with a weak D call TRBD1 (6 bases). The CDR3 runs 14 residues. Germline V gives CDR1 MGHDK, CDR2 SYGVNS. The V end lost 8 bases, the J end lost 6 bases, and 18 bases lay between the germline ends. CDR3 in amino acids: CASRVRGSLDTQYF. The CDR3 DNA reads TGTGCCAGCCGAGTCAGGGGTAGCTTGGATACGCAGTATTTT.

The gene calls are TRBV11-1 and TRBJ1-1; perhaps TRBD1 as D (5 bases). Germline CDR1 reads SGHAT; CDR2 reads FQDESV (reference sequence). Trimming pared 5 bases from V and 11 bases from J, leaving 18 bases between. This CDR3 is 13 amino acids long. The CDR3 region is CASSTQRAGTAFF. CDR3 in DNA: TGTGCCAGCAGCACACAACGTGCAGGGACGGCTTTCTTT.